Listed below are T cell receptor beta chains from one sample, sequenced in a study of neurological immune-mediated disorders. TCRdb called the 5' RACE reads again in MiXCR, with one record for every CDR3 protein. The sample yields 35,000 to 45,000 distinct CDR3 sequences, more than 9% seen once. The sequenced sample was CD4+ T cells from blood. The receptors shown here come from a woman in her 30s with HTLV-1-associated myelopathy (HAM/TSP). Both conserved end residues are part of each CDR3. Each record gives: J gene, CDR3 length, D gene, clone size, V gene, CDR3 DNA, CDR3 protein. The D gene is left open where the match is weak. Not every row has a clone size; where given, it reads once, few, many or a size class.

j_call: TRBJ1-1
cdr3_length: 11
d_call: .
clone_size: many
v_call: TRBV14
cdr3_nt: TGTGCCAGTGGAACCGCCGTTGGAGCTTTCTTT
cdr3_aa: CASGTAVGAFF

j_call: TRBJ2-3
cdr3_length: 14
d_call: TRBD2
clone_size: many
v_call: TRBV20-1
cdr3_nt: TGCAGTGCTAGAAAGACTAGCGGGGGCGATACGCAGTATTTT
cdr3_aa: CSARKTSGGDTQYF

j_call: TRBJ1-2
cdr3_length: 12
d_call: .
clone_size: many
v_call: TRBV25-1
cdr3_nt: TGTGCCAGCCGCTCTTCAGGGAGGGGCTACACCTTC
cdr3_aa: CASRSSGRGYTF

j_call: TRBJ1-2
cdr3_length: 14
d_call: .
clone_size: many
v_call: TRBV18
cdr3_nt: TGTGCCAGCTCACCACGGGTAGCTAACTATGGCTACACCTTC
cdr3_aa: CASSPRVANYGYTF

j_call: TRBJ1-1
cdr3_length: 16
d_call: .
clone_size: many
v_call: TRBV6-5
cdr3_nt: TGTGCCAGCAACACTCGGGCGAGGGCGCGGAACACTGAAGCTTTCTTT
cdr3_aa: CASNTRARARNTEAFF

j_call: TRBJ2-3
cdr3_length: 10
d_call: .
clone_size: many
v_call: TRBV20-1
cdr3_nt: TGCAGTGCCCTAGTGGATACGCAGTATTTT
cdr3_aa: CSALVDTQYF

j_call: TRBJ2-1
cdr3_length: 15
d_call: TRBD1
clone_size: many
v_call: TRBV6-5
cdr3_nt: TGTGCCAGCAGTTTCAGGGGGCCGGTCTACAATGAGCAGTTCTTC
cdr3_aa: CASSFRGPVYNEQFF

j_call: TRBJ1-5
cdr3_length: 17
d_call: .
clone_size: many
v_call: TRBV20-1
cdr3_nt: TGCAGTGCTAGAGATACAGGGACGGGGGTTAGCAATCAGCCCCAGCATTTT
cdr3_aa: CSARDTGTGVSNQPQHF

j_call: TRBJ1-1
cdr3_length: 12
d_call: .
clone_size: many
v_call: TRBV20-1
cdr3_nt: TGCAGTGCTAGAGTAATTGAAACTGAAGCTTTCTTT
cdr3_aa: CSARVIETEAFF

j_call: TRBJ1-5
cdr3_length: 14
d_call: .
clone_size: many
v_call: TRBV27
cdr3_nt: TGTGCCAGCAGTTACAGATATAGCAATCAGCCCCAGCATTTT
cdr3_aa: CASSYRYSNQPQHF

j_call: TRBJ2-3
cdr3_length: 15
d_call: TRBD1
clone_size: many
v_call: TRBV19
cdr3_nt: TGTGCCAGTAGTCTCGGGGACAGGGTCACAGATACGCAGTATTTT
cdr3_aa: CASSLGDRVTDTQYF

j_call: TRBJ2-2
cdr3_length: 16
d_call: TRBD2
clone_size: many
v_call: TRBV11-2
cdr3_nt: TGTGCCAGCAGGTTACCGGGACTAGCGGGCCCCGGGGAGCTGTTTTTT
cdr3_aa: CASRLPGLAGPGELFF

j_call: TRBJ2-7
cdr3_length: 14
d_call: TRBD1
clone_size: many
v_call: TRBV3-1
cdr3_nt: TGTGCCAGCAGCCCAGGGACAGGGGGTCACGAGCAGTACTTC
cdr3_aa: CASSPGTGGHEQYF

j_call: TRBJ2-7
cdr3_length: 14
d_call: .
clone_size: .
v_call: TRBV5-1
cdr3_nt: TGCACCAACAGCTTGGGGGGCGACAGATACGAGCAGTACTTC
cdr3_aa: CTNSLGGDRYEQYF

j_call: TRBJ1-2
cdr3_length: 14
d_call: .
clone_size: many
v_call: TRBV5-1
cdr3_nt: TGCGCCAGCAGCTCAGTGACAGGCGACTATGGCTACACCTTC
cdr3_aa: CASSSVTGDYGYTF

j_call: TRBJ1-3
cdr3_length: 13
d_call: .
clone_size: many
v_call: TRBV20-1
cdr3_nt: TGCAGTGCTATACAGATCTCTGGAAACACCATATATTTT
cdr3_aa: CSAIQISGNTIYF

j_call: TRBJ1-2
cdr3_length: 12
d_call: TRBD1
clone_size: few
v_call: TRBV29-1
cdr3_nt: TGCAGCGCCGCGGGGGACAGAACTGGCTACACCTTC
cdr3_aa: CSAAGDRTGYTF

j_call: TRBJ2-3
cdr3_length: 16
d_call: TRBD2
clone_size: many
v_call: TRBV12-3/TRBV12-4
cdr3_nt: TGTGCCAGCAGTCCAGGACTAGCGGGGGGGATAATGGCGCAGTATTTT
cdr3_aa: CASSPGLAGGIMAQYF

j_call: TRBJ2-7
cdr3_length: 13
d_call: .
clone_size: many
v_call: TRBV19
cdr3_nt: TGTGCCAGTAGTATAGGACGGTCCTACGAGCAGTACTTC
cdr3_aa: CASSIGRSYEQYF

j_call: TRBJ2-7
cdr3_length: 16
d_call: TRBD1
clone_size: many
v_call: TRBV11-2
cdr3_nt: TGTGCCAGCAGCTCGCTCCGGGACAGGGGAAGGGGCGAGCAGTACTTC
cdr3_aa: CASSSLRDRGRGEQYF

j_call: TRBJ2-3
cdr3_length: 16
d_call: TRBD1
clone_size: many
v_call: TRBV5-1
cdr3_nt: TGCGCCAGCAGCTCGGGTCAGACAGGGGGCACAGATACGCAGTATTTT
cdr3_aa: CASSSGQTGGTDTQYF

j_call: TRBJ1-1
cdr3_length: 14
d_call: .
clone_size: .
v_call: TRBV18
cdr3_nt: TGTGCCAGCTCACATCAAGACCGGAACACTGAAGCTTTCTTT
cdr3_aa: CASSHQDRNTEAFF

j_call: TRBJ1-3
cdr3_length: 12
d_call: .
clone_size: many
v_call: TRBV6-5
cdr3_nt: TGTGCCAGCACCTCTTCTGGAAACACCATATATTTT
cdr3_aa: CASTSSGNTIYF

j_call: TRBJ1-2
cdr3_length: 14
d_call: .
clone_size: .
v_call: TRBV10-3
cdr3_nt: TGTGCCACCCTACCCGCCACATGGGGTGATGGCTACACCTTC
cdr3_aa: CATLPATWGDGYTF

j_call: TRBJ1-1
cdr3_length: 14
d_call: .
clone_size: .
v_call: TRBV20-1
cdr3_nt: TGCAGTGCTAGAGATTGGCTTCCGAACACTGAAGCTTTCTTT
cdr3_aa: CSARDWLPNTEAFF

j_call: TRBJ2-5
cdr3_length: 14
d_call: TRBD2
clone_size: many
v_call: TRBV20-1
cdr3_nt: TGCAGTGCCACTCGACTAGCCGGGAGTGAGACCCAGTACTTC
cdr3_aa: CSATRLAGSETQYF

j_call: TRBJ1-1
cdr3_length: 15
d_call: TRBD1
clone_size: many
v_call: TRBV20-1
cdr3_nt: TGCAGTGCTAGAGATCAGGGGGCCGGGAGCACTGAAGCTTTCTTT
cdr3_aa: CSARDQGAGSTEAFF

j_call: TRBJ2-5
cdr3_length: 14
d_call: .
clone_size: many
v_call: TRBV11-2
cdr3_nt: TGTGCCAGCAGTATCGGAGACGGTCAAGAGACCCAGTACTTC
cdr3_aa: CASSIGDGQETQYF

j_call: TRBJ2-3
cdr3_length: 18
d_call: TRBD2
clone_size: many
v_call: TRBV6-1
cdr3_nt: TGTGCCAGCGAAAATAAGGCCGGGCTAGCGGGTAGCACAGATACGCAGTATTTT
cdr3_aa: CASENKAGLAGSTDTQYF

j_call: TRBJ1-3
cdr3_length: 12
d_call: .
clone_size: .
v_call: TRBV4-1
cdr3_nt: TGCGCCAGCAGCGAGCGAGGAAACACCATATATTTT
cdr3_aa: CASSERGNTIYF

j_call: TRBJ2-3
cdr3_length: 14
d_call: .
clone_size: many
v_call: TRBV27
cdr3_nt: TGTGCCAGCAGTTTATGGGTCGGCCGGGGCGGGCAGTATTTT
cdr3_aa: CASSLWVGRGGQYF

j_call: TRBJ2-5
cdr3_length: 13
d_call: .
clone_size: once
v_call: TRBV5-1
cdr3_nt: TGCGCCAGCAGCTTCGGGGGCGCGGAGACCCAGTACTTC
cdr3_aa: CASSFGGAETQYF

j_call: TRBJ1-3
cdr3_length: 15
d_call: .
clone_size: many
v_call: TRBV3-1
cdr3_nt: TGTGCCAGCAGCCAAGGGACAGTCTCTGGAAACACCATATATTTT
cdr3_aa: CASSQGTVSGNTIYF

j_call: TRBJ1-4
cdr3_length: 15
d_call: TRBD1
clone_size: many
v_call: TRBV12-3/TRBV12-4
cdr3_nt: TGTGCCAGCAGCGATACAGGGGGCCGTGTTGAAAAACTGTTTTTT
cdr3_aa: CASSDTGGRVEKLFF

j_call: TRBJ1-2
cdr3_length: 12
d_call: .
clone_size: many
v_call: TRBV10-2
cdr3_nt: TGCGCCAGCAGGACGGACAGCTATGGCTACACCTTC
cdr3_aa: CASRTDSYGYTF

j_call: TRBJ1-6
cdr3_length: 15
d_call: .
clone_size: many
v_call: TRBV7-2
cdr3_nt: TGTGCCAGCAGCTTGCTTCTGGGCACTAATTCACCCCTCCACTTT
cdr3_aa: CASSLLLGTNSPLHF

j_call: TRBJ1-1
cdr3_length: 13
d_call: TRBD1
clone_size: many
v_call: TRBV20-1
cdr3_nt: TGCAGTGCTAACCGAGGGGGCCGGACTGAAGCTTTCTTT
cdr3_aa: CSANRGGRTEAFF

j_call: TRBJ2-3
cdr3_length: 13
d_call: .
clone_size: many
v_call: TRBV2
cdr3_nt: TGTGCCAGCACTAGACTTAGCACAGATACGCAGTATTTT
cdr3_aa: CASTRLSTDTQYF

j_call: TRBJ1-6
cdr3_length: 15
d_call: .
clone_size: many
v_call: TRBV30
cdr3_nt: TGTGCCTGGAGATTGTCAGGTCTCAACCATTCACCCCTCCACTTT
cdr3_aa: CAWRLSGLNHSPLHF

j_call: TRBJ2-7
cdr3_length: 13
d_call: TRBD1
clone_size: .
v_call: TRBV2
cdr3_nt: TGTGCCAGCAGTGGGACAGGGGGATTCGAGCAGTACTTC
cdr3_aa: CASSGTGGFEQYF

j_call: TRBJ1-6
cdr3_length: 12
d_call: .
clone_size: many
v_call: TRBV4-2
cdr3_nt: TGTGCCAGCACCGACAAGGGCTCACCCCTCCACTTT
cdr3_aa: CASTDKGSPLHF